The rows below give T cell receptor beta chains drawn from one sample of a study of post-analysis software for immune sequencing data. One entry per CDR3 protein, called by TCRdb with MiXCR from the PCR reads. Found here are 700,000 to 800,000 distinct CDR3 sequences, roughly 27% of them singletons; the top ten hold under 0.7%. The sample was blood. The source is a girl between 10 and 17 years old with multiple sclerosis. The CDR3 runs from the conserved cysteine through the conserved F or W. The order of the fields is J gene, clone size, V gene, D gene, CDR3 protein, CDR3 DNA. The D gene is left open where the match is weak. Clone size is not always given. Where it is, it says once, few, many or a class for expanded clones.

J: TRBJ2-7; size: NA; V: TRBV7-2; D: NA; CDR3: CASSQPGQQHEQYF; DNA: TGTGCCAGCAGCCAACCAGGGCAGCAACACGAGCAGTACTTC
J: TRBJ2-1; size: NA; V: TRBV18; D: NA; CDR3: CASSPPTDSVRFF; DNA: TGTGCCAGCTCACCCCCAACTGACTCAGTTCGGTTCTTC
J: TRBJ2-3; size: NA; V: TRBV20-1; D: TRBD1; CDR3: CSAYASTGGASDTQYF; DNA: TGCAGTGCTTACGCATCGACAGGGGGCGCCTCAGATACGCAGTATTTT
J: TRBJ2-3; size: NA; V: TRBV27; D: TRBD1; CDR3: CASRGTDEKLYF; DNA: TGTGCCAGCAGGGGGACAGATGAAAAACTGTATTTT
J: TRBJ2-4; size: many; V: TRBV20-1; D: TRBD2; CDR3: CSARPATSGSAKNIQYF; DNA: TGCAGTGCTAGACCAGCGACTAGCGGGTCTGCCAAAAACATTCAGTACTTC
J: TRBJ2-7; size: NA; V: TRBV24-1; D: NA; CDR3: CATSDPEGAYGQYF; DNA: TGTGCCACCAGTGATCCGGAGGGGGCCTACGGGCAGTACTTC
J: TRBJ2-5; size: few; V: TRBV15; D: TRBD2; CDR3: CATSRELVTSGEGETQYF; DNA: TGTGCCACCAGCAGAGAGCTGGTGACTAGCGGGGAAGGAGAGACCCAGTACTTC
J: TRBJ1-2; size: NA; V: TRBV6-6; D: NA; CDR3: CASSYLPARRLNYGYTF; DNA: TGTGCCAGCAGTTACCTCCCGGCCAGAAGACTTAACTATGGCTACACCTTC
J: TRBJ2-7; size: few; V: TRBV28; D: NA; CDR3: CASSPYGTGYEQYF; DNA: TGTGCCAGCAGTCCTTATGGGACCGGCTACGAGCAGTACTTC
J: TRBJ2-5; size: NA; V: TRBV5-1; D: NA; CDR3: CASSLYRGSETQYF; DNA: TGCGCCAGCAGCTTGTATAGGGGTTCGGAGACCCAGTACTTC
J: TRBJ2-5; size: NA; V: TRBV11-2; D: NA; CDR3: CASSFSTAQETQYF; DNA: TGTGCCAGCAGCTTTAGTACAGCCCAAGAGACCCAGTACTTC
J: TRBJ1-2; size: few; V: TRBV11-2; D: NA; CDR3: CASSLDGLGSYGYTF; DNA: TGTGCCAGCAGCTTAGACGGTCTGGGCTCCTATGGCTACACCTTC
J: TRBJ2-5; size: NA; V: TRBV2; D: TRBD2; CDR3: CASLVGTNQETQYF; DNA: TGTGCCAGCCTCGTCGGGACTAACCAAGAGACCCAGTACTTC
J: TRBJ1-1; size: NA; V: TRBV2; D: NA; CDR3: CASIKGQNTEAFF; DNA: TGTGCCAGTATTAAGGGTCAGAACACTGAAGCTTTCTTT
J: TRBJ1-5; size: few; V: TRBV28; D: NA; CDR3: CASSLTGLQEPQHF; DNA: TGTGCCAGCAGTTTGACGGGGCTTCAGGAGCCCCAGCATTTT
J: TRBJ2-1; size: NA; V: TRBV11-2; D: NA; CDR3: CASSFGRKNEQFF; DNA: TGTGCCAGCAGCTTTGGACGGAAAAATGAGCAGTTCTTC
J: TRBJ2-7; size: NA; V: TRBV5-1; D: NA; CDR3: CASGWGFPASPEQYF; DNA: TGCGCCAGCGGTTGGGGGTTCCCCGCATCCCCCGAGCAGTACTTC
J: TRBJ1-6; size: NA; V: TRBV7-9; D: NA; CDR3: CASQGTSNSPLHF; DNA: TGTGCCAGCCAAGGGACATCTAATTCACCCCTCCACTTT
J: TRBJ2-7; size: few; V: TRBV5-4; D: TRBD2; CDR3: CASSWRLAGGTYEQYF; DNA: TGTGCCAGCAGCTGGAGACTAGCGGGAGGGACCTACGAGCAGTACTTC
J: TRBJ2-1; size: once; V: TRBV6-2/TRBV6-3; D: TRBD2; CDR3: CARSTRRESYNEQFF; DNA: TGTGCCCGCAGTACCAGGCGGGAGTCTTACAATGAGCAGTTCTTC
J: TRBJ2-7; size: few; V: TRBV3-1; D: NA; CDR3: CASSIGPRYEQYF; DNA: TGTGCCAGCAGTATTGGGCCGAGGTACGAGCAGTACTTC
J: TRBJ1-1; size: NA; V: TRBV6-2/TRBV6-3; D: NA; CDR3: CATGILNTEAFF; DNA: TGTGCCACTGGCATTTTGAACACTGAAGCTTTCTTT
J: TRBJ1-2; size: NA; V: TRBV7-2; D: NA; CDR3: CASSPRAGRSYTF; DNA: TGTGCCAGCAGCCCTCGGGCAGGGCGCAGCTACACCTTC
J: TRBJ2-7; size: many; V: TRBV11-2; D: TRBD1; CDR3: CASSLGQGGGYEQYF; DNA: TGTGCCAGCAGCCTAGGACAGGGAGGAGGGTACGAGCAGTACTTC
J: TRBJ2-7; size: few; V: TRBV10-3; D: NA; CDR3: CAIKGAGSHYEQYF; DNA: TGTGCCATCAAGGGCGCCGGGTCCCACTACGAGCAGTACTTC
J: TRBJ1-2; size: NA; V: TRBV6-2/TRBV6-3; D: NA; CDR3: CASRRTGLGYGYTF; DNA: TGTGCCAGCAGACGGACGGGACTCGGCTATGGCTACACCTTC
J: TRBJ2-5; size: few; V: TRBV13; D: NA; CDR3: CASSPEGLMETQYF; DNA: TGTGCCAGCAGCCCCGAGGGACTTATGGAGACCCAGTACTTC
J: TRBJ2-3; size: NA; V: TRBV7-2; D: TRBD2; CDR3: CASSQGLAEDSTDTQYF; DNA: TGTGCCAGCAGCCAAGGACTAGCGGAGGATAGCACAGATACGCAGTATTTT